Below, 22 T cell receptor beta chains from the same sample are listed, as sequenced in a study of blood T cell repertoires in COVID-19 (dated by TCRdb to 2020 to 2022). The receptor library was made with the immunoSEQ multiplex PCR assay. TCRdb took this table from immuneACCESS and kept in-frame rearrangements with V and J called. Such tables lack part of the clones; where checked against another copy, unresolved V genes explain under half of the gap, and the rest is unexplained. Counted in this sample were about 130,000 clones; just under 85% of them appeared once. The ten biggest clones cover 15% to 20% of the sample. Source material: peripheral blood. The receptors derive from a woman aged 50 to 60 with acute or convalescent COVID-19.

This clone was seen a single time. The chain links TRBV5-5 to TRBJ1-4, with D unresolved. Germline V CDR1 and CDR2: SGHKS, YYEKEE (reference sequence). The CDR3 consists of 15 residues. The V end lost 1 base, the J end lost 2 bases, and 9 bases lay between the germline ends. CDR3 in amino acids: CASSLLSGTNEKLFF. The CDR3 region has the DNA TGTGCCAGCAGCTTGCTATCGGGGACTAATGAAAAACTGTTTTTT.

The chain employs TRBV5-1 and TRBJ1-1; a weak D match, TRBD1 (5 bases). CDR1 is SGHRS and CDR2 is YFSETQ in the germline V gene. The CDR3 is 15 residues long. The V end lost 4 bases, the J end lost 4 bases, and 17 bases lay between the germline ends. The DNA for the CDR3 is TGCGCCAGCAGCCCGGTAGGCAGGGATGCCACTGAAGCTTTCTTT. It codes for CASSPVGRDATEAFF.

The chain combines TRBV6-6 with TRBJ2-7, with TRBD1 matching over 11 bases. The CDR3 loop spans 12 amino acids. Germline V gives CDR1 MNHNY, CDR2 SVGAGI (reference sequence). Trimming at V came to 8 bases and at J to 3 bases, leaving 0 bases not matched to a gene. CDR3 region: CASGTGGYEQYF. As DNA, the CDR3 is TGTGCCAGCGGGACAGGGGGCTACGAGCAGTACTTC.

The chain couples TRBV19 to TRBJ2-1; 8 bases are shared with TRBD2. In germline, CDR1 is LNHDA, CDR2 SQIVND (reference sequence). There are 15 residues in the CDR3. J gave up 8 bases and V 7 bases, and 13 bases lay outside the gene matches. CDR3 residues: CASNSGGAGRDEQFF. The CDR3 DNA sequence: TGTGCCAGTAACTCCGGGGGGGCCGGGCGTGATGAGCAGTTCTTC.

CDR3 bases: TGTGCCAGCAGTGAAACTCAGAACACTGAAGCTTTCTTT. Translating gives CASSETQNTEAFF. The chain employs TRBV2 and TRBJ1-1; D gene ambiguous. Germline lookup yields CDR1 SNHLY and CDR2 FYNNEI. The length of the CDR3 is 13 residues. V was clipped by 2 bases and J by 1 base, with 5 bases between them.

The chain has TRBV19 and TRBJ2-7; 10 positions agree with TRBD1. With V trimmed by 4 bases and J by 7 bases, 10 bases remained unmatched. CDR3 length equals 15 residues. CDR1 and CDR2 (germline): LNHDA, SQIVND (reference sequence). This chain's CDR3 is CASSTTLTGGQEQYF. The CDR3 DNA sequence: TGTGCCAGTAGTACGACTTTGACAGGGGGCCAGGAGCAGTACTTC.

The chain uses TRBV28 and TRBJ2-5; tentatively, D is TRBD2 (6 bases). Deletions cut 6 bases from V and 4 bases from J, with 6 bases between. Germline V CDR1 and CDR2: MDHEN, SYDVKM. The CDR3 extends over 11 amino acids. This chain's CDR3 is CASRGGETQYF. The CDR3 nucleotides read TGTGCCAGCAGGGGGGGAGAGACCCAGTACTTC.

J is TRBJ1-2 and V is TRBV12-3 or TRBV12-4, with 7 bases identical to TRBD1. The V and J ends lost 8 bases and 6 bases, in that order; junction bases with no gene match: 9. This CDR3 region has 13 residues. CDR3 region: CASVTSTGHGYTF. The CDR3 DNA reads as TGTGCCAGCGTAACGTCGACAGGGCATGGCTACACCTTC.

V is TRBV6-1 and J is TRBJ1-5; D not resolved. The ends were cut back, 0 bases at V and 5 bases at J, with 14 bases in the middle. Germline lookup yields CDR1 MNHNS and CDR2 SASEGT. This CDR3 contains 16 residues. The CDR3 loop reads CASSEARGTGDQPQHF. The CDR3 region has the DNA TGTGCCAGCAGTGAAGCGCGGGGAACCGGCGATCAGCCCCAGCATTTT.

The V gene is TRBV5-1, the J gene TRBJ2-3; 7 bases map to TRBD2. V shed 3 bases and J 0 bases; nucleotides not matched to a gene: 7. Germline lookup yields CDR1 SGHRS and CDR2 YFSETQ. The CDR3 is 16 amino acids. The CDR3: CASSSGGWYSTDTQYF. In DNA, the CDR3 is TGCGCCAGCAGCTCGGGGGGATGGTATAGCACAGATACGCAGTATTTT. Complete variable domain (other parts from reference TRBV5-1 and TRBJ2-3): KAGVTQTPRYLIKTRGQQVTLSCSPISGHRSVSWYQQTPGQGLQFLFEYFSETQRNKGNFPGRFSGRQFSNSRSEMNVSTLELGDSALYLCASSSGGWYSTDTQYFGPGTRLTVL.

This clone was detected a few times. The V call is TRBV4-1, the J call TRBJ1-4, with 7 bases matching TRBD1. CDR1 is MGHRA, CDR2 YSYEKL, per germline. The CDR3 length is 16 residues. V lost 0 bases, J lost 5 bases, and 6 bases stayed unmatched. The chain's CDR3 is CASSQDHYRGNEKLFF. The CDR3 nucleotides are TGCGCCAGCAGCCAAGATCATTACAGGGGAAATGAAAAACTGTTTTTT.

The J gene is TRBJ2-1, the V gene TRBV5-1, with 11 nucleotides matching TRBD2. Losses at the gene ends were 7 bases for V and 6 bases for J; bases not matched to a gene: 3. The CDR3 consists of 13 residues. Germline-derived CDR1 and CDR2 are SGHRS and YFSETQ. The CDR3 sequence is CASGSGGANEQFF. The DNA for the CDR3 is TGCGCCAGCGGTAGCGGGGGGGCCAATGAGCAGTTCTTC.

This chain links TRBV6-1 with TRBJ1-4; a weak D match, TRBD1 (6 bases). CDR1 and CDR2 from the germline V gene are MNHNS and SASEGT. Trimming stripped 6 bases from V and 5 bases from J, with 10 bases between. The CDR3 loop spans 13 amino acids. In nucleotides, the CDR3 is TGTGCCAGCAGAAGGCAGGGGAATGAAAAACTGTTTTTT. Amino acid sequence: CASRRQGNEKLFF.

This chain connects TRBV19 to TRBJ1-2; 8 nucleotides line up with TRBD1. Germline CDR1 is LNHDA and CDR2 is SQIVND (reference sequence). The ends lost 3 bases at V and 5 bases at J; junction bases unmatched: 5. The CDR3 covers 14 residues. In nucleotides, the CDR3 is TGTGCCAGTAGTATGGGGGACAGGTTTTATGGCTACACCTTC. Translating gives CASSMGDRFYGYTF.

The gene calls are TRBV18 and TRBJ1-4; 9 nucleotides agree with TRBD1. V trimming: 3 bases; J trimming: 7 bases; junction bases outside the gene matches: 0. The CDR3 spans 13 residues. In germline, CDR1 is KGHSH, CDR2 LQKENI. The CDR3 loop is CASSPGQGEKLFF. The CDR3 nucleotides read TGTGCCAGCTCACCGGGACAGGGTGAAAAACTGTTTTTT.

This chain uses TRBV5-1 with TRBJ2-1, with 10 bases lining up with TRBD2. Germline CDR1 SGHRS, CDR2 YFSETQ. CDR3 length: 15 residues. V was pared by 5 bases and J by 8 bases, with 10 bases of the junction left unmatched. CDR3 sequence reads: CASSRERGGLDEQFF. In DNA, the CDR3 is TGCGCCAGCAGTCGTGAGCGGGGGGGCCTTGATGAGCAGTTCTTC.

This sequence joins TRBV5-1 and TRBJ2-1; 11 bases fit TRBD2. CDR3 length: 17 residues. The trim removed 0 bases at V and 1 base at J, leaving 3 bases unmatched. Looked up from germline, CDR1 is SGHRS and CDR2 is YFSETQ. For the CDR3, the DNA is TGCGCCAGCAGCTTGGGGGGGACTAGCGGATCCTACAATGAGCAGTTCTTC. It encodes CASSLGGTSGSYNEQFF.

The chain joins TRBV9 to TRBJ1-1; the match to TRBD1 covers 7 bases. Germline lookup yields CDR1 SGDLS and CDR2 YYNGEE. V gave up 4 bases and J gave up 11 bases; unmatched junction bases: 14. This CDR3 is 14 amino acids long. This chain's CDR3 is CASSLRPTGDQAFF. For the CDR3, the DNA is TGTGCCAGCAGCTTAAGACCCACAGGGGACCAGGCTTTCTTT.

This clone was observed a few times. CDR3 nucleotides: TGTGCCAGCAGCGTATCAAGCTGGAATGAGCAGTTCTTC. Residues: CASSVSSWNEQFF. V and J are TRBV9 and TRBJ2-1, with D uncertain. This CDR3 has 13 amino acids. Trimming took 1 base from V and 7 from J, leaving 9 bases between them. Germline V gene lookup returns CDR1 SGDLS and CDR2 YYNGEE.

The chain links TRBV10-1 to TRBJ1-1; 9 bases match TRBD1. Germline lookup yields CDR1 WNHNN and CDR2 SYGVQD (reference sequence). With 6 bases clipped from V and 2 bases from J, the junction kept 10 bases outside the gene matches. There are 16 residues in the CDR3. The chain's CDR3 is CASRTGGVTENTEAFF. Written as DNA, the CDR3 is TGCGCCAGCAGGACAGGGGGGGTTACCGAAAACACTGAAGCTTTCTTT.

The CDR3, as DNA: TGTGCCAGCTCAATTGGAGGTGCTGAAGCTTTCTTT. This gives the protein CASSIGGAEAFF. The chain recombines TRBV18 with TRBJ1-1, with unresolved D. Trimming left V 5 bases short and J 6 bases short, with 10 bases between. Germline assignment: CDR1 KGHSH and CDR2 LQKENI. This CDR3 comprises 12 residues.

The chain couples TRBV7-8 to TRBJ2-6, with TRBD1 identical over 9 bases. With 5 bases clipped from V and 1 base from J, the junction kept 12 bases outside the gene matches. Per germline, CDR1 SGHVS and CDR2 FQNEAQ. The CDR3 spans 19 residues. CDR3 region: CASSQRPGTGSSGANVLTF. CDR3 DNA sequence: TGTGCCAGCAGCCAACGCCCTGGGACAGGGTCTTCTGGGGCCAACGTCCTGACTTTC.